Presented here are 17 T cell receptor beta chains from one specimen sequenced in a study of CD8 T cells in ankylosing spondylitis. For these receptors, no antigen is known. Each CDR3 protein is one row after TCRdb ran MiXCR on the 5' RACE reads. Found here are about 800,000 distinct CDR3 sequences, about an eighth of them singletons; the top ten hold 0.51%. General observations from the study: Among TCR beta sequences, a motif of several highly homologous variants appeared characteristic of ankylosing spondylitis blood.

Source material: blood, either unsorted or a sorted T cell fraction (not recorded which). These receptors all come from a male donor with ankylosing spondylitis.

This clonotype was seen a few times. This chain connects TRBV12-3 or TRBV12-4 to TRBJ2-1; TRBD1 is a possible D gene (5 bases). The CDR3 loop spans 17 amino acids. Deletions cut 2 bases from V and 0 bases from J, with 14 bases between. The DNA of the CDR3 is TGTGCCAGCAGTTTACTACCCGGACACAGCTCCTACAATGAGCAGTTCTTC. Its protein product is CASSLLPGHSSYNEQFF.

There are many counts of this clonotype. The gene calls are TRBV4-3 and TRBJ1-4; possibly TRBD1 for D (5 bases). With 1 base removed from V and 8 bases from J, the gap between germline ends came to 17 bases. The CDR3 has 16 amino acids. Germline V gene sequence: CDR1 LGHNA, CDR2 YSLEER. The CDR3 region is CASSQGADRWGEKLFF. CDR3 in DNA: TGCGCCAGCAGCCAAGGGGCAGACCGGTGGGGGGAAAAACTGTTTTTT.

This clonotype was seen a handful of times. V is TRBV28 and J is TRBJ2-6; a weak D match, TRBD2 (6 bases). The CDR3 spans 17 residues. CDR1 is MDHEN, CDR2 SYDVKM, per germline. The V gene lost 2 bases and the J gene lost 1 base, with 12 bases spanning the gap. DNA of the CDR3: TGTGCCAGCAGTTTAGCTGTTGGGGGGTCTGGGGCCAACGTCCTGACTTTC. Residues: CASSLAVGGSGANVLTF.

This clonotype has ten or more counts. V usage is TRBV7-8 and J usage is TRBJ2-7; a weak D match, TRBD1 (5 bases). V was shortened by 2 bases and J by 1 base, with 9 bases between the two germline ends. This CDR3 has 14 amino acids. Per germline, CDR1 SGHVS and CDR2 FQNEAQ. CDR3 sequence: CASSLIPGSYEQYF. CDR3 bases: TGTGCCAGCAGCTTAATACCAGGGTCCTACGAGCAGTACTTC.

The chain recombines TRBV7-9 with TRBJ2-7; D uncertain. Trimming removed 1 base from V and 0 bases from J, with 13 bases in between. The CDR3 is 16 amino acids. Germline assignment: CDR1 SEHNR and CDR2 FQNEAQ (reference sequence). CDR3 sequence (DNA): TGTGCCAGCAGCTTAGATCGTTTACCAAGCTCCTACGAGCAGTACTTC. This codes for CASSLDRLPSSYEQYF.

This clonotype was observed a handful of times. V usage is TRBV27 and J usage is TRBJ2-5; TRBD1 agrees at 7 bases. CDR3 length equals 15 residues. Germline trimming cut 6 bases from V and 5 bases from J; bases unmatched to any gene: 12. CDR1 MNHEY and CDR2 SMNVEV come from the germline V gene (reference sequence). The CDR3 spells CASRPGTADPETQYF. The CDR3 DNA reads TGTGCCAGCAGGCCCGGGACAGCGGACCCGGAGACCCAGTACTTC.

This clonotype turned up a few times. The chain joins TRBV9 to TRBJ1-2, with unresolved D. CDR1 SGDLS and CDR2 YYNGEE come from the germline V gene. The CDR3 extends over 14 amino acids. Between the trimmed V and J ends, which lost 7 bases and 7 bases, there was a span of 20 bases. The CDR3 region is CASVRGIREGGYTF. The CDR3 nucleotides are TGTGCCAGCGTTCGAGGCATTAGGGAAGGTGGCTACACCTTC. The full variable domain, rest sourced from reference TRBV9 and TRBJ1-2, is DSGVTQTPKHLITATGQRVTLRCSPRSGDLSVYWYQQSLDQGLQFLIQYYNGEERAKGNILERFSAQQFPDLHSELNLSSLELGDSALYFCASVRGIREGGYTFGSGTRLTVV.

The chain has TRBV25-1 and TRBJ2-7; no firm D call. CDR1 MGHDK and CDR2 SYGVNS come from the germline V gene. V shed 4 bases and J shed 7 bases, with 8 bases lying between them. The CDR3 contains 11 residues. CDR3 protein: CASSGVREQYF. The CDR3 DNA sequence: TGTGCCAGCAGTGGGGTCCGGGAGCAGTACTTC.

This clonotype appeared a few times. The chain combines TRBV7-6 with TRBJ2-7; 7 bases align to TRBD2. Germline assignment: CDR1 SGHVS and CDR2 FNYEAQ. J lost 4 bases, V lost 5 bases, and 14 bases had no gene match. This CDR3 is built from 16 residues. This chain's CDR3 is CASSGGGVGRGYEQYF. The CDR3 region has the DNA TGTGCCAGCAGCGGAGGCGGGGTTGGGCGGGGGTACGAGCAGTACTTC.

The CDR3 is CSVVTSPRVYF. In DNA form, the CDR3 reads TGCAGTGTGGTTACATCCCCAAGGGTGTACTTC. This chain joins TRBV20-1 and TRBJ2-7; D remains unclear. V lost 7 bases and J lost 12, with 19 bases in between. The CDR3 is 11 amino acids. Germline V gene sequence: CDR1 DFQATT, CDR2 SNEGSKA (reference sequence).

In its sample, this clonotype was seen a few times. The chain uses TRBV7-2 and TRBJ1-5, with a weak D call TRBD1 (5 bases). Per the germline V gene, CDR1 is SGHTA and CDR2 is FQGNSA. The CDR3 runs to 13 residues. V was clipped by 5 bases and J by 8 bases, with 13 bases between them. The DNA for the CDR3 is TGTGCCAGCAGCCCTAGATTGGGGGAGCCCCAGCATTTT. Translation gives CASSPRLGEPQHF.

J is TRBJ2-5 and V is TRBV20-1, with 13 bases lining up with TRBD2. The germline V gene has CDR1 DFQATT and CDR2 SNEGSKA (reference sequence). Trimming removed 6 bases from V and 2 bases from J; junction bases left unmatched: 6. The length of the CDR3 is 15 residues. CDR3 nucleotide sequence: TGCAGTGCGCGTGGACTAGCGGGAGAACAAGAGACCCAGTACTTC. Encoded protein: CSARGLAGEQETQYF.

The CDR3 reads CASSLDGVTNVLTF. In DNA form, the CDR3 reads TGCGCCAGCAGCTTAGACGGTGTAACCAACGTCCTGACTTTC. The rearrangement joins TRBV5-1 to TRBJ2-6; D remains unclear. Germline-derived CDR1 and CDR2 are SGHRS and YFSETQ. V lost 2 bases, J lost 8 bases, and 11 bases lay in between. The CDR3 loop spans 14 amino acids.

In this sample, this clonotype turned up a few times. The chain combines TRBV29-1 with TRBJ1-1; D unresolved. This CDR3 has 18 amino acids. Looked up from germline, CDR1 is SQVTM and CDR2 is ANQGSEA. Deletions cut 7 bases from V and 1 base from J, with 28 bases between. The DNA for the CDR3 is TGCAGCGCAGTTCCCGGGAGACGAAATTGGCGAAGGAACACTGAAGCTTTCTTT. This codes for CSAVPGRRNWRRNTEAFF.

V usage is TRBV7-9 and J usage is TRBJ1-1; the D is unclear. This CDR3 is 12 amino acids long. The V end was cut by 1 base, the J end by 8 bases, with 8 bases between. The V gene's germline CDR1 is SEHNR and CDR2 FQNEAQ (reference sequence). The CDR3 protein is CASSLEQLEAFF. The CDR3 bases are TGTGCCAGCAGCTTAGAACAGCTGGAAGCTTTCTTT.

V and J are TRBV12-3 or TRBV12-4 and TRBJ2-7, with D perhaps matching TRBD2 (6 bases). The CDR3 runs to 13 residues. Trimming removed 2 bases from V and 3 bases from J, with 8 bases in between. DNA of the CDR3: TGTGCCAGCAGTTTACGACTAGTCTACGAGCAGTACTTC. It yields the protein CASSLRLVYEQYF.

This clonotype occurred a few times. The chain uses TRBV20-1 and TRBJ1-6; D unclear. Per germline, CDR1 DFQATT and CDR2 SNEGSKA (reference sequence). V shed 6 bases and J shed 5 bases, with 14 bases lying between them. The CDR3 contains 14 residues. The CDR3 protein is CSANRGLDNSPLHF. CDR3 DNA sequence: TGCAGTGCGAATAGAGGACTCGATAATTCACCCCTCCACTTT.